The 30 T cell receptor beta chains below all came from one sample that was sequenced in a study of blood T cell repertoires in COVID-19. Only in-frame clones appear in the TCRdb table, and some are missing; sequencing was by immunoSEQ multiplex PCR. Among roughly 66,000 clones, around 82% were seen once, and the ten largest hold 5% to 7.5%. Sequenced: peripheral blood. The receptors stem from a man aged 55 to 70 with acute or convalescent COVID-19.

J is TRBJ2-7 and V is TRBV14, with a possible D match to TRBD2 (5 bases). V dropped 3 bases and J dropped 9 bases, with 12 bases sitting between them. Germline values: CDR1 SGHDN, CDR2 FVKESK. There are 12 residues in the CDR3. In DNA form, the CDR3 reads TGTGCCAGCAGCCACCCAAGGACTGGGCAGTACTTC. Translating it yields CASSHPRTGQYF.

The V call is TRBV12-3 or TRBV12-4, the J call TRBJ1-5; D is unresolved. The CDR3 length is 13 residues. The V end lost 6 bases, the J end lost 1 base, and 7 bases lay between the germline ends. CDR3 sequence: CASSLGSNQPQHF. In DNA form, the CDR3 reads TGTGCCAGCAGCCTCGGGAGCAATCAGCCCCAGCATTTT.

The V gene is TRBV5-1, the J gene TRBJ1-1, with 7 positions matching TRBD1. V lost 3 bases, J lost 2 bases, and 4 bases stayed unmatched. Germline V lookup: CDR1 SGHRS, CDR2 YFSETQ. The CDR3 totals 14 residues. The CDR3: CASSSGTANTEAFF. In DNA, the CDR3 is TGCGCCAGCAGCTCCGGGACAGCCAACACTGAAGCTTTCTTT.

V usage is TRBV5-1 and J usage is TRBJ1-2, with 8 positions matching TRBD1. Trimming at V came to 4 bases and at J to 4 bases, leaving 9 bases not matched to a gene. Germline CDR1 reads SGHRS; CDR2 reads YFSETQ. This CDR3 has 15 amino acids. The CDR3 sequence: CASSPTSGQGYGYTF. The CDR3 DNA reads as TGCGCCAGCAGCCCTACCTCCGGACAGGGCTATGGCTACACCTTC.

In this sample, this clone turned up a few times. This chain links TRBV5-4 with TRBJ2-3; D is perhaps TRBD1 (5 bases). This CDR3 spans 13 amino acids. Germline V lookup: CDR1 SGHNT, CDR2 YYREEE (reference sequence). The V gene lost 0 bases and the J gene lost 5 bases, with 7 bases spanning the gap. The CDR3 region has the DNA TGTGCCAGCAGCTTGGTCAGGGAAGATACGCAGTATTTT. Its protein product is CASSLVREDTQYF. The full variable domain, with the rest looked up from reference TRBV5-4 and TRBJ2-3, is ETGVTQSPTHLIKTRGQQVTLRCSSQSGHNTVSWYQQALGQGPQFIFQYYREEENGRGNFPPRFSGLQFPNYSSELNVNALELDDSALYLCASSLVREDTQYFGPGTRLTVL.

The V call is TRBV2, the J call TRBJ2-2; TRBD2 might be the D (6 bases). The V gene lost 4 bases and the J gene lost 1 base, with 10 bases spanning the gap. The CDR3 extends over 15 amino acids. Germline CDR1 is SNHLY and CDR2 is FYNNEI. The CDR3 spells CASSGGLKNTGELFF. DNA for the CDR3: TGTGCCAGCAGTGGGGGACTCAAGAACACCGGGGAGCTGTTTTTT.

The V call is TRBV27, the J call TRBJ1-4; D not resolved. V lost 3 bases and J lost 5, with 10 bases in between. This CDR3 spans 14 amino acids. CDR1 and CDR2 (germline): MNHEY, SMNVEV (reference sequence). CDR3 sequence: CASSLARKNEKLFF. The DNA for the CDR3 is TGTGCCAGCAGTTTGGCCAGGAAAAATGAAAAACTGTTTTTT.

The chain uses TRBV7-2 and TRBJ2-5; no firm D call. V was shortened by 3 bases and J by 1 base, with 6 bases between the two germline ends. Germline V gene lookup returns CDR1 SGHTA and CDR2 FQGNSA. The CDR3 spans 13 residues. The CDR3 region has the DNA TGTGCCAGCAGCTTCAGTCTCCAAGAGACCCAGTACTTC. This encodes CASSFSLQETQYF.

V gene TRBV20-1 combines with J gene TRBJ1-1, with 7 positions matching TRBD1. This CDR3 has 13 amino acids. The ends lost 3 bases at V and 10 bases at J; junction bases unmatched: 11. Germline V gene data show CDR1 as DFQATT and CDR2 as SNEGSKA (reference sequence). CDR3 DNA: TGCAGTGCTAGTTCGGGACAGATAATAGGAGCTTTCTTT. As protein: CSASSGQIIGAFF.

The chain couples TRBV7-8 to TRBJ2-1; weak D call: TRBD2 (6 bases). The germline V and J ends were trimmed by 4 bases and 9 bases, with 16 bases remaining between them. CDR3 size: 14 residues. Germline-derived CDR1 and CDR2 are SGHVS and FQNEAQ. The CDR3 region has the DNA TGTGCCAGCAGCTCTCCGGGACTCTCGGGTGAGCAGTTCTTC. Translating gives CASSSPGLSGEQFF.

The V call is TRBV18, the J call TRBJ1-4; perhaps TRBD1 as D (6 bases). Trimming removed 4 bases at V and 5 bases at J, with 20 bases between. Germline V gives CDR1 KGHSH, CDR2 LQKENI. The CDR3 has 17 amino acids. The CDR3 is CASSLEQRDTKNEKLFF. Written as DNA, the CDR3 is TGTGCCAGCTCACTAGAACAACGGGACACTAAAAATGAAAAACTGTTTTTT.

CDR3 residues: CASSFEGQSNYGYTF. The CDR3 region has the DNA TGCGCCAGCAGCTTTGAGGGACAGTCTAACTATGGCTACACCTTC. The chain carries TRBV5-1 and TRBJ1-2; 7 positions agree with TRBD1. Losses at the gene ends were 2 bases for V and 0 bases for J; bases not matched to a gene: 4. Germline V gene sequence: CDR1 SGHRS, CDR2 YFSETQ. The CDR3 spans 15 residues.

This clone was seen only once. V usage is TRBV5-6 and J usage is TRBJ1-2; 7 bases are shared with TRBD1. V lost 4 bases, J lost 4 bases, and 7 bases stayed unmatched. This CDR3 region has 14 residues. From germline, CDR1 is SGHDT and CDR2 YYEEEE. In nucleotides, the CDR3 is TGTGCCAGCAGCCCACCAGACAGGGTCTATGGCTACACCTTC. It translates to CASSPPDRVYGYTF.

This chain joins TRBV7-9 and TRBJ1-5; D is undetermined. Germline V CDR1 and CDR2: SEHNR, FQNEAQ (reference sequence). CDR3 length equals 16 residues. V was shortened by 2 bases and J by 2 bases, with 13 bases between the two germline ends. CDR3 sequence reads: CASSLRGREGNQPQHF. The CDR3 coding sequence is TGTGCCAGCAGCTTACGAGGGAGGGAAGGCAATCAGCCCCAGCATTTT.

The chain joins TRBV5-6 to TRBJ1-5; no definite D call. CDR1 and CDR2 from the germline V gene are SGHDT and YYEEEE. The CDR3 runs to 15 residues. The ends were cut back, 7 bases at V and 3 bases at J, with 17 bases in the middle. The CDR3 loop is CASSRMGAFNQPQHF. DNA of the CDR3: TGTGCCAGCTCTAGGATGGGAGCCTTCAATCAGCCCCAGCATTTT.

The chain uses TRBV19 and TRBJ2-1; 12 bases fit TRBD2. CDR3 length: 16 residues. V dropped 3 bases and J dropped 6; count of bases not matched to a gene: 6. Germline assignment: CDR1 LNHDA and CDR2 SQIVND (reference sequence). The CDR3 protein is CASSILAGGRRNEQFF. CDR3 DNA: TGTGCCAGTAGTATTCTAGCGGGGGGGCGCCGCAATGAGCAGTTCTTC.

V is TRBV7-9 and J is TRBJ2-2; the D gene is possibly TRBD2 (5 bases). CDR1 SEHNR and CDR2 FQNEAQ come from the germline V gene (reference sequence). The ends were cut back, 4 bases at V and 1 base at J, with 7 bases in the middle. The CDR3 sequence is 14 residues long. CDR3 DNA sequence: TGTGCCAGCAGCTCCAGCGGGAACACCGGGGAGCTGTTTTTT. As protein: CASSSSGNTGELFF.

The chain combines TRBV7-2 with TRBJ2-7; TRBD1 aligns across 8 bases. The CDR3 loop spans 16 amino acids. V shed 3 bases and J 1 base; nucleotides not matched to a gene: 8. Germline loops: CDR1 SGHTA, CDR2 FQGNSA. As DNA, the CDR3 is TGTGCCAGCAGCTTCAGGCCGGGACAGGCTTCCTACGAGCAGTACTTC. It yields the protein CASSFRPGQASYEQYF.

The chain is built from TRBV6-5 and TRBJ2-1; perhaps TRBD1 as D (6 bases). Germline-derived CDR1 and CDR2 are MNHEY and SVGAGI. The CDR3 has 15 amino acids. V was trimmed by 7 bases and J by 4 bases, leaving 17 bases between them. The DNA of the CDR3 is TGTGCCAGCACTCTACGACAGGTCGCTTACAATGAGCAGTTCTTC. Translating it yields CASTLRQVAYNEQFF.

V and J are TRBV9 and TRBJ2-3; 15 positions agree with TRBD2. Germline V gene lookup returns CDR1 SGDLS and CDR2 YYNGEE. Germline trimming cut 2 bases from V and 3 bases from J; bases unmatched to any gene: 1. The CDR3 is 16 residues long. This CDR3 reads CASSVGTSGGTDTQYF. DNA for the CDR3: TGTGCCAGCAGCGTTGGGACTAGCGGGGGGACAGATACGCAGTATTTT.

This clone was counted a few times. CDR3 region: CASSQPGTTYEQYV. As DNA, the CDR3 is TGTGCCAGCAGCCAACCCGGGACTACTTACGAGCAGTACGTC. The genes are TRBV14 and TRBJ2-7; 7 positions match TRBD2. Unmatched junction bases numbered 5, after V lost 2 bases and J lost 4 bases. The germline gives CDR1 SGHDN, CDR2 FVKESK. The CDR3 loop spans 14 amino acids.

The genes are TRBV30 and TRBJ2-5, with 7 nucleotides matching TRBD1. Per the germline V gene, CDR1 is GTSNPN and CDR2 is SVGIG (reference sequence). CDR3 length equals 15 residues. V lost 0 bases and J lost 0; bases outside the gene matches: 4. CDR3 DNA: TGTGCCTGGAGTGTAGGCAGGGGGTACCAAGAGACCCAGTACTTC. Its translation is CAWSVGRGYQETQYF.

The chain joins TRBV2 to TRBJ1-6, with D possibly being TRBD1 (6 bases). Germline-derived CDR1 and CDR2 are SNHLY and FYNNEI. Trimming removed 6 bases from V and 7 bases from J, with 13 bases in between. The CDR3 covers 14 residues. CDR3 sequence: CASSARQANSPLHF. In nucleotides, the CDR3 is TGTGCCAGCAGCGCCCGACAGGCCAATTCACCCCTCCACTTT.

The chain links TRBV4-2 to TRBJ2-5; a possible D gene is TRBD2 (5 bases). Germline V gene sequence: CDR1 LGHNA, CDR2 YNFKEQ. V was trimmed by 4 bases and J by 4 bases, leaving 13 bases between them. The CDR3 is 14 amino acids. CDR3 DNA sequence: TGTGCCAGCAGCCGCGGAGGTGGCGGAGAGACCCAGTACTTC. This translates into CASSRGGGGETQYF.

This clone was observed a single time. This chain joins TRBV18 and TRBJ1-5; D is unresolved. The germline V gene has CDR1 KGHSH and CDR2 LQKENI. V shed 6 bases and J shed 3 bases, with 18 bases lying between them. The CDR3 sequence is 16 residues long. CDR3 in amino acids: CASSAGMVQLNQPQHF. The CDR3 DNA follows: TGTGCCAGCTCGGCGGGAATGGTACAGCTCAATCAGCCCCAGCATTTT.

CDR3 in amino acids: CSVPDRGHEKLFF. Here the CDR3 DNA reads TGCAGCGTCCCTGACAGGGGACATGAAAAACTGTTTTTT. The chain carries TRBV29-1 and TRBJ1-4, with 8 bases fitting TRBD1. V was pared by 6 bases and J by 6 bases, with 6 bases of the junction left unmatched. The CDR3 spans 13 residues. CDR1 SQVTM and CDR2 ANQGSEA come from the germline V gene.

This chain uses TRBV7-6 with TRBJ1-1, with D possibly matching TRBD1 (6 bases). The CDR3 is 13 residues long. Per germline, CDR1 SGHVS and CDR2 FNYEAQ. With 1 base removed from V and 8 bases from J, the gap between germline ends came to 11 bases. The CDR3 DNA reads TGTGCCAGCAGCTTAGAGGGGGTGCGGGAAGCTTTCTTT. Translated, it gives CASSLEGVREAFF. Full variable domain (remainder filled in from reference TRBV7-6 and TRBJ1-1): GAGVSQSPRYKVTKRGQDVALRCDPISGHVSLYWYRQALGQGPEFLTYFNYEAQQDKSGLPNDRFSAERPEGSISTLTIQRTEQRDSAMYRCASSLEGVREAFFGQGTRLTVV.

The V call is TRBV5-1, the J call TRBJ2-5; 10 bases are shared with TRBD2. CDR1 and CDR2 from the germline V gene are SGHRS and YFSETQ. The V segment lost 4 bases and the J segment 7 bases; nucleotides outside the gene matches: 22. The length of the CDR3 is 19 residues. CDR3 sequence (DNA): TGCGCCAGCAGCCCGGAAGGACTAGCGGTGGTGGGGCGGGAGGTGACCCAGTACTTC. Encoded protein: CASSPEGLAVVGREVTQYF. Drawing the rest from reference TRBV5-1 and TRBJ2-5, the complete variable domain is KAGVTQTPRYLIKTRGQQVTLSCSPISGHRSVSWYQQTPGQGLQFLFEYFSETQRNKGNFPGRFSGRQFSNSRSEMNVSTLELGDSALYLCASSPEGLAVVGREVTQYFGPGTRLLVL.

The chain joins TRBV3-1 (or the pseudogene TRBV3-2) to TRBJ1-1, with TRBD1 as a possible D gene (5 bases). This CDR3 region has 15 residues. The germline V and J ends were trimmed by 3 bases and 6 bases, with 17 bases remaining between them. Germline loops: CDR1 LGHDT, CDR2 YNNKEL (reference sequence). The CDR3 sequence is CASSQGRLDWAEAFF. The CDR3 DNA follows: TGTGCCAGCAGCCAGGGGCGACTAGACTGGGCTGAAGCTTTCTTT.

The chain joins TRBV7-2 to TRBJ1-4; D gene uncertain. CDR1 and CDR2 from the germline V gene are SGHTA and FQGNSA. Deletions cut 1 base from V and 4 bases from J, with 7 bases between. This CDR3 spans 14 amino acids. The CDR3 region is CASSLDRGNEKLFF. The CDR3, as DNA: TGTGCCAGCAGCTTAGACCGGGGTAATGAAAAACTGTTTTTT.